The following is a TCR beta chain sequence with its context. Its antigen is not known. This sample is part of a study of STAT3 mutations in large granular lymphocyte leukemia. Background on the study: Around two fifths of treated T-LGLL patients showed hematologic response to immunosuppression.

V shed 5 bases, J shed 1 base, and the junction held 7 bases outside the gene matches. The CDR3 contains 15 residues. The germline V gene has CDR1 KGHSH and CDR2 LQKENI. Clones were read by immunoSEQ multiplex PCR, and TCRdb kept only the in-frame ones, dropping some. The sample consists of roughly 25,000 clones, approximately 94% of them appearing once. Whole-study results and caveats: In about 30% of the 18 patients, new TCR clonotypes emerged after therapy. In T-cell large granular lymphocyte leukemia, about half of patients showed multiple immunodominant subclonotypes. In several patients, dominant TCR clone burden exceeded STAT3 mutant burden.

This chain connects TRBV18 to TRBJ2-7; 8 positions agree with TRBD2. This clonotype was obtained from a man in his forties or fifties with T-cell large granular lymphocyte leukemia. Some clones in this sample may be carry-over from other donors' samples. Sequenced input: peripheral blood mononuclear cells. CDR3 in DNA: TGTGCCAGCTCAAGCGGGGGAGACCTTTCCTACGAGCAGTACTTC. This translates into CASSSGGDLSYEQYF.